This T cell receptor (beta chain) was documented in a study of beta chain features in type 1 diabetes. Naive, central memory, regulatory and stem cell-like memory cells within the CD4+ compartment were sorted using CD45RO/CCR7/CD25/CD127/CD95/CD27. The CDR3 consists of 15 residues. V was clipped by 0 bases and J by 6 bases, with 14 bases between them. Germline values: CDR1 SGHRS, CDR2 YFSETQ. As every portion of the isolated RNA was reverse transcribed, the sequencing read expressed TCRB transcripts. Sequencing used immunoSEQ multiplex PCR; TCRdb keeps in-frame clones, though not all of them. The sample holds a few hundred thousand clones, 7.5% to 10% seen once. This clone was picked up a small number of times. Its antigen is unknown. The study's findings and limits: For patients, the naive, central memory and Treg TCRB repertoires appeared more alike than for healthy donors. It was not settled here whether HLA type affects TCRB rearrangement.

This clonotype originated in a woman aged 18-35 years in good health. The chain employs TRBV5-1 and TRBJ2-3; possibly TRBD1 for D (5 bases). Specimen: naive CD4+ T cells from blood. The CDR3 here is CASSLANSAGDTQYF. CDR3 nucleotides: TGCGCCAGCAGCTTGGCCAACAGCGCAGGGGATACGCAGTATTTT.